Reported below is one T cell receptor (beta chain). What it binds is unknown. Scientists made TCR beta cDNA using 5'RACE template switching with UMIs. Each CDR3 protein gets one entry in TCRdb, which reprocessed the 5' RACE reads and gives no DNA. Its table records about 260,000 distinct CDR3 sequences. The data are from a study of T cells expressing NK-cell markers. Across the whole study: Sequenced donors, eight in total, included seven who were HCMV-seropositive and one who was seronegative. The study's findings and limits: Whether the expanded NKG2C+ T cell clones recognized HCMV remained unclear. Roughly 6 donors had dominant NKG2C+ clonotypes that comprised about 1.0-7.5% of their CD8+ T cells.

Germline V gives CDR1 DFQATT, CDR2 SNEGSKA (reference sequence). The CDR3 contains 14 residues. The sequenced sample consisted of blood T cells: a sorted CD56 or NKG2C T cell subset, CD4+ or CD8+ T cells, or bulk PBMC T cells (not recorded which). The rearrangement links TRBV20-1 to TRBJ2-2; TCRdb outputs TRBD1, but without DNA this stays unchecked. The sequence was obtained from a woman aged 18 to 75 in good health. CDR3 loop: CSAPTPTGTGELFF.